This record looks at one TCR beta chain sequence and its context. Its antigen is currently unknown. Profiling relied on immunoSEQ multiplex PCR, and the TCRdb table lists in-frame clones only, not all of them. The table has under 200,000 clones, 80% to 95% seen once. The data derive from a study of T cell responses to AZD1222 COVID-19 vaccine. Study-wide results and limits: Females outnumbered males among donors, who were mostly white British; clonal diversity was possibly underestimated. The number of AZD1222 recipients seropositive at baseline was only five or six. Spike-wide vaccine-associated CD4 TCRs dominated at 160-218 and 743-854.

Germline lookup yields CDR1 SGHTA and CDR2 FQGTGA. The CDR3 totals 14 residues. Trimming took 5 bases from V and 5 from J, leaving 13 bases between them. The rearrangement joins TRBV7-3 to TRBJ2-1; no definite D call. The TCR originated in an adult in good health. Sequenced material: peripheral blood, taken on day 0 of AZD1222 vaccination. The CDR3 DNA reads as TGTGCCAGCAGCACGGACCAGCTCGACAATGAGCAGTTCTTC. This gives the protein CASSTDQLDNEQFF. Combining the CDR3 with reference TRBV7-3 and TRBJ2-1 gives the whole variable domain GAGVSQTPSNKVTEKGKYVELRCDPISGHTALYWYRQSLGQGPEFLIYFQGTGAADDSGLPNDRFFAVRPEGSVSTLKIQRTERGDSAVYLCASSTDQLDNEQFFGPGTRLTVL.